The present entry profiles one TCR beta chain with its context. Antigen specificity is unknown. The data were obtained in a study of blood T cells in healthy people across ages. Each donor supplied roughly 9.2 milliliters of peripheral blood. There are 16 residues in the CDR3. The V gene lost 1 base and the J gene lost 9 bases, with 19 bases spanning the gap. The V gene's germline CDR1 is SGHAT and CDR2 FQNNGV. Combining a sample-barcoded 5' primer with a J-beta primer mix, a second PCR ran for roughly 7 to 11 cycles. Each cDNA was tagged by a template-switch adaptor containing 12 random nucleotides. TCRdb re-called the 5' RACE reads through MiXCR, storing one row per CDR3 protein. The sample comprises almost 1 million distinct CDR3 sequences, around 54% of which are singletons, and about 21% rests with the top ten. Study observations and caveats: Naive T cell percentage by flow cytometry tracked strongly with beta diversity. In the absence of known donor CMV status, changes in expanded clonotypes were possibly confounded.

Material: blood. The chain combines TRBV11-2 with TRBJ2-1; D unresolved. This receptor was obtained from a woman aged 55-70 years in good health. CDR3 sequence reads: CASSLAASYIVVEQFF. Here the CDR3 DNA reads TGTGCCAGCAGCTTAGCGGCTAGTTACATCGTAGTTGAGCAGTTCTTC. The complete variable domain, with remaining parts taken from reference TRBV11-2 and TRBJ2-1, reads EAGVAQSPRYKIIEKRQSVAFWCNPISGHATLYWYQQILGQGPKLLIQFQNNGVVDDSQLPKDRFSAERLKGVDSTLKIQPAKLEDSAVYLCASSLAASYIVVEQFFGPGTRLTVL.